Shown below are 14 T cell receptor beta chains from a single sample sequenced in a study of PD-1 blockade in classical Hodgkin lymphoma. Brentuximab vedotin exposure varied, and every patient relapsed after autologous stem cell transplantation. Only in-frame clones appear in the TCRdb table, and some are missing; sequencing was by immunoSEQ multiplex PCR. Among roughly 15,000 clones, less than 70% were seen once, and the ten largest hold roughly 10%. Material: peripheral blood mononuclear cells (PBMCs), obtained at baseline. These receptors all stem from a human donor with classical Hodgkin lymphoma.

Only a few counts were recorded for this clone. This rearrangement joins TRBV5-4 to TRBJ2-3; D is uncertain. Germline V gene data show CDR1 as SGHNT and CDR2 as YYREEE (reference sequence). The CDR3 is 16 amino acids. Between the trimmed V and J ends, which lost 0 bases and 0 bases, there was a span of 11 bases. The CDR3 sequence is CASSLGTLVSTDTQYF. The DNA of the CDR3 is TGTGCCAGCAGCTTGGGCACATTGGTGAGCACAGATACGCAGTATTTT. The full variable domain, its missing parts supplied by reference TRBV5-4 and TRBJ2-3, is ETGVTQSPTHLIKTRGQQVTLRCSSQSGHNTVSWYQQALGQGPQFIFQYYREEENGRGNFPPRFSGLQFPNYSSELNVNALELDDSALYLCASSLGTLVSTDTQYFGPGTRLTVL.

The chain employs TRBV11-2 and TRBJ1-2, with 8 bases that match TRBD1. The CDR3 is 15 residues long. CDR1 and CDR2 from the germline V gene are SGHAT and FQNNGV. V lost 2 bases to trimming and J lost 2 bases; unmatched junction nucleotides: 4. CDR3 DNA: TGTGCCAGCAGCTTATTGACAGGGGCAAACTATGGCTACACCTTC. The encoded protein is CASSLLTGANYGYTF.

This clone was recorded a few times. The rearrangement uses TRBV7-3 and TRBJ2-7; 15 nucleotides match TRBD2. In germline, CDR1 is SGHTA, CDR2 FQGTGA. The CDR3 sequence is 18 residues long. After removal of 4 bases from V and 6 bases from J, the junction contained 13 bases not matched to a gene. CDR3 nucleotides: TGTGCCAGCAGCTCGGGACTAGCGGGAGGAAGGGACAATCGCGAGCAGTACTTC. It translates to CASSSGLAGGRDNREQYF.

The V call is TRBV6-5, the J call TRBJ2-3; 12 bases fit TRBD2. The CDR3 totals 15 residues. V shed 6 bases and J 2 bases; nucleotides not matched to a gene: 3. CDR1 is MNHEY and CDR2 is SVGAGI in the germline V gene. The CDR3 loop reads CASSLAGGPTDTQYF. In DNA, the CDR3 is TGTGCCAGCAGCCTAGCGGGAGGGCCCACAGATACGCAGTATTTT.

The gene calls are TRBV2 and TRBJ2-2; 7 bases are a match to TRBD1. Trimming took 7 bases from V and 0 from J; bases not matched to a gene: 8. The V gene's germline CDR1 is SNHLY and CDR2 FYNNEI. The CDR3 is 16 residues long. CDR3 sequence (DNA): TGTGCCAGCACGGGACAGCTCCCCTCGAACACCGGGGAGCTGTTTTTT. Its translation: CASTGQLPSNTGELFF. The full variable domain, completed using reference TRBV2 and TRBJ2-2, is EPEVTQTPSHQVTQMGQEVILRCVPISNHLYFYWYRQILGQKVEFLVSFYNNEISEKSEIFDDQFSVERPDGSNFTLKIRSTKLEDSAMYFCASTGQLPSNTGELFFGEGSRLTVL.

The rearrangement uses TRBV5-6 and TRBJ2-5; D uncertain. This CDR3 is 15 amino acids long. Germline V gene data show CDR1 as SGHDT and CDR2 as YYEEEE. V gave up 5 bases and J gave up 1 base, with 15 bases separating them. The CDR3 bases are TGTGCCAGCAGTCCAGAGTCGGCTTTCCAAGAGACCCAGTACTTC. Encoded protein: CASSPESAFQETQYF. The variable domain in full, with the rest retrieved from reference TRBV5-6 and TRBJ2-5, is DAGVTQSPTHLIKTRGQQVTLRCSPKSGHDTVSWYQQALGQGPQFIFQYYEEEERQRGNFPDRFSGHQFPNYSSELNVNALLLGDSALYLCASSPESAFQETQYFGPGTRLLVL.

The genes are TRBV28 and TRBJ2-7, with no clear D. CDR1 MDHEN and CDR2 SYDVKM come from the germline V gene. The CDR3 contains 13 residues. V lost 6 bases, J lost 4 bases, and 13 bases lay in between. The CDR3 bases are TGTGCCAGCAGGGACGAAGCTTCATACGAGCAGTACTTC. It specifies CASRDEASYEQYF.

The rearrangement joins TRBV2 to TRBJ2-1; 8 bases line up with TRBD1. Germline lookup yields CDR1 SNHLY and CDR2 FYNNEI. The CDR3 runs 13 residues. The CDR3 DNA follows: TGTGCTGCGTTGCAGGGGGCGCGGAATGAGCAGTTCTTC. It codes for CAALQGARNEQFF.

This clone appeared a few times. Other nucleotide sequences from this sample produce the same CDR3. The chain joins TRBV5-1 to TRBJ1-1; 8 bases fit TRBD1. Trimming took 4 bases from V and 1 from J; bases not matched to a gene: 3. Germline values: CDR1 SGHRS, CDR2 YFSETQ. The CDR3 sequence is 14 residues long. The chain's CDR3 is CASSPGTGNTEAFF. The CDR3 DNA follows: TGCGCCAGCAGCCCCGGGACAGGGAACACTGAAGCTTTCTTT.

By share, this clone ranks as medium-sized. V gene TRBV7-3 combines with J gene TRBJ1-2; the D gene is possibly TRBD1 (5 bases). Germline V CDR1 and CDR2: SGHTA, FQGTGA. There are 12 residues in the CDR3. V lost 8 bases and J 7 bases, leaving 14 bases between the germline ends. This chain's CDR3 is CASGGAQGGYTF. The CDR3 bases are TGTGCCAGCGGTGGGGCGCAGGGTGGCTACACCTTC. Full variable domain (remainder filled in from reference TRBV7-3 and TRBJ1-2): GAGVSQTPSNKVTEKGKYVELRCDPISGHTALYWYRQSLGQGPEFLIYFQGTGAADDSGLPNDRFFAVRPEGSVSTLKIQRTERGDSAVYLCASGGAQGGYTFGSGTRLTVV.

This sequence joins TRBV18 and TRBJ2-5, with TRBD1 identical over 7 bases. CDR1 is KGHSH and CDR2 is LQKENI in the germline V gene. CDR3 length: 17 amino acids. Trimming took 3 bases from V and 4 from J; bases not matched to a gene: 14. This CDR3 is CASSPPSGTERGETQYF. The CDR3 nucleotides read TGTGCCAGCTCACCTCCTTCAGGGACAGAGAGAGGAGAGACCCAGTACTTC.

V gene TRBV19 combines with J gene TRBJ1-1; D is undetermined. CDR3 length equals 14 residues. Germline CDR1 LNHDA, CDR2 SQIVND (reference sequence). Trimming shortened V by 3 bases and J by 0 bases, and 8 bases separated the two germline ends. CDR3 region: CASSMGRVNTEAFF. Here the CDR3 DNA reads TGTGCCAGTAGTATGGGAAGGGTGAACACTGAAGCTTTCTTT.

The rearrangement joins TRBV19 to TRBJ1-5, with D possibly being TRBD1 (5 bases). The CDR3 is 17 amino acids. V shed 5 bases and J shed 0 bases, with 17 bases lying between them. Germline V gene data show CDR1 as LNHDA and CDR2 as SQIVND (reference sequence). The CDR3 sequence is CASSEQGTLYSNQPQHF. CDR3 DNA: TGTGCCAGTAGTGAACAAGGGACCCTCTATAGCAATCAGCCCCAGCATTTT.

J is TRBJ1-5 and V is TRBV12-1; the table's TRBD1 call for D was not verified on the DNA. TRBV12-1 counts as a pseudogene. This CDR3 is 16 amino acids long. CDR3 bases: TGTGCCAGCAGCGCCCCGCCGGGACAGGGGTCTCAGCCCCAGCATTTT. Translated, it gives CASSAPPGQGSQPQHF.